These T cell receptor beta chains were read from a single sample in a study of cytomegalovirus exposure and HLA in healthy donors. Sequenced by immunoSEQ multiplex PCR; TCRdb stores in-frame clones only, minus some. The sample holds under 110,000 clones, roughly three quarters seen once. Sequencing used PBMCs. These receptors were obtained from a man between 35 and 55 years old in good health and CMV-seronegative. CDR3s include the opening cysteine and the closing phenylalanine or tryptophan. Fields, in order: clone size, J gene, D gene, V gene, CDR3 DNA, CDR3 protein. The D gene is left open where the match is weak. Size values are once, few and many counts, or a class for expanded clones, and some rows have none.

once	TRBJ2-1	-	TRBV5-1	TGCGCCAGCAGCTTGGTTGCGAGCGTCGTAAGTGAGCAGTTCTTC	CASSLVASVVSEQFF
once	TRBJ1-2	TRBD1	TRBV6-5	TGTGCCAGCAGTCAAGAGACAGGGATCGGCTACACCTTC	CASSQETGIGYTF
-	TRBJ2-7	-	TRBV5-5	TGTGCCAGCAGCTACCAATATAGGCAGGGGCACTACGAGCAGTACTTC	CASSYQYRQGHYEQYF
-	TRBJ2-5	TRBD2	TRBV6-6	TGTGCCAGCAGTTACTTAGGACTAGCGGGGGGAGAGACCCAGTACTTC	CASSYLGLAGGETQYF
-	TRBJ1-2	-	TRBV29-1	TGCAGCGTGGAAACAACAGGCTATGGCTACACCTTC	CSVETTGYGYTF
-	TRBJ2-3	TRBD1	TRBV19	TGTGCCAGTAGTATGCGCGGACAGGGTCCAGATACGCAGTATTTT	CASSMRGQGPDTQYF
-	TRBJ1-1	-	TRBV18	TGTGCCAGCTCACCTGTACAATTGAACACTGAAGCTTTCTTT	CASSPVQLNTEAFF
few	TRBJ2-5	TRBD2	TRBV28	TGTGCCAGCAGACTGGGACTATCTCTCCCAGAGACCCAGTACTTC	CASRLGLSLPETQYF
-	TRBJ1-5	-	TRBV5-1	TGCGCCAGCAGCTTGGGCAGCGCCAATCAGCCCCAGCATTTT	CASSLGSANQPQHF
medium-sized	TRBJ1-1	-	TRBV5-1	TGCGCCAGCAGCTTAGTACCGGGACATGGTGAAGCTTTCTTT	CASSLVPGHGEAFF
-	TRBJ2-1	-	TRBV10-3	TGTGCCATCAAAGCAGGAGGTCCTTACAATGAGCAGTTCTTC	CAIKAGGPYNEQFF
-	TRBJ1-2	TRBD1	TRBV6-4	TGTGCCAGCAGTGACGAGGACAGGGGTTATGGCTACACCTTC	CASSDEDRGYGYTF
few	TRBJ1-2	-	TRBV5-4	TGTGCCAGCAGATCCACAGGGCTCTATGGCTACACCTTC	CASRSTGLYGYTF
-	TRBJ2-7	TRBD1	TRBV10-3	TGTGCCATCAGTCGGACAGGGGGCGAGTCAGGCGGGTCCGAGCAGTACTTC	CAISRTGGESGGSEQYF
-	TRBJ2-2	TRBD1	TRBV10-2	TGCGCCAGCAGCTCCGGGACAGTGATCGCGAACACCGGGGAGCTGTTTTTT	CASSSGTVIANTGELFF
once	TRBJ2-7	-	TRBV5-1	TGCGCCAGCAGCCCGGGAAGTACAGGGTACGAGCAGTACTTC	CASSPGSTGYEQYF
-	TRBJ2-7	-	TRBV18	TGTGCCAGCTCACCAGACAGCTCCTACGAGCAGTACTTC	CASSPDSSYEQYF
-	TRBJ1-6	-	TRBV9	TGTGCCAGCAGCGTAGGAGCCGCAGGGGCCGATTCACCCCTCCACTTT	CASSVGAAGADSPLHF
-	TRBJ1-5	-	TRBV28	TGTGCCAGCAGTTTATCGGGTCAGCCCCAGCATTTT	CASSLSGQPQHF
once	TRBJ2-2	-	TRBV30	TGTGCCTGGAGTGATCGACTCGACACCGGGGAGCTGTTTTTT	CAWSDRLDTGELFF
medium-sized	TRBJ2-2	-	TRBV2	TGTGCCAGCAGTGCAGGGGCTGTAAGTCCCGGGGAGCTGTTTTTT	CASSAGAVSPGELFF
-	TRBJ1-1	-	TRBV6-5	TGTGCCAGCAGTTACTCCCAGAACCTGAACACTGAAGCTTTCTTT	CASSYSQNLNTEAFF
-	TRBJ2-1	TRBD2	TRBV10-3	TGTGCCATCAGTGAGTCCTCTTGGCGGGGGGACAATGAGCAGTTCTTC	CAISESSWRGDNEQFF
-	TRBJ2-2	-	TRBV5-4	TGTGCCAGCAGCCCGGACAGTTTGGTCGGGGAGCTGTTTTTT	CASSPDSLVGELFF
-	TRBJ2-1	TRBD2	TRBV5-1	TGCGCCAGCAGCCCGTATAGCGGGGGGCTCTACAATGAGCAGTTCTTC	CASSPYSGGLYNEQFF
few	TRBJ2-7	-	TRBV2	TGTGCCAGCCAGGGGCAGTACTTC	CASQGQYF
-	TRBJ2-5	-	TRBV11-2	TGTGCCAGCAGCTTAGTCCTCCAAGAGACCCAGTACTTC	CASSLVLQETQYF
-	TRBJ1-1	TRBD1	TRBV6-5	TGTGCCAGCAGTTCGACAGGGAGGAACACTGAAGCTTTCTTT	CASSSTGRNTEAFF
-	TRBJ2-4	TRBD2	TRBV5-4	TGTGCCAGCAGCCCAGTCGGACTAGCGGGGGGGCCAGCCAAAAACATTCAGTACTTC	CASSPVGLAGGPAKNIQYF
few	TRBJ2-1	TRBD2	TRBV5-4	TGTGCCAGCAGCTCTAGCGGGGGGTCCTACAATGAGCAGTTCTTC	CASSSSGGSYNEQFF
-	TRBJ1-1	-	TRBV6-5	TGTGCCAGCAGTGGACAATACACTGAAGCTTTCTTT	CASSGQYTEAFF
-	TRBJ1-2	TRBD1	TRBV28	TGTGCCAGCACCTCCCGTCCGGGACAGGGTCTGGACTATGGCTACACCTTC	CASTSRPGQGLDYGYTF
once	TRBJ1-6	-	TRBV2	TGTGCCAGCAGCTTCGAACAAGTTCTGAATTCCCCCCTCCACTTT	CASSFEQVLNSPLHF
-	TRBJ2-5	-	TRBV19	TGTGCCAGTAGAAGGACAGCGTACCAAGAGACCCAGTACTTC	CASRRTAYQETQYF
-	TRBJ1-4	-	TRBV11-2	TGTGCCAGCAGCTTATCTTACAGGCGACACGCAACTAATGAAAAACTGTTTTTT	CASSLSYRRHATNEKLFF
-	TRBJ2-7	TRBD1	TRBV4-1	TGCGCCAGCAGCCGGGGACAGGGGGTCGGGTCCTACGAGCAGTACTTC	CASSRGQGVGSYEQYF
-	TRBJ1-6	-	TRBV5-5	TGTGCCAGCAGCTTGGTGCAGGGCGGTTCACCCCTCCACTTT	CASSLVQGGSPLHF
-	TRBJ2-2	-	TRBV5-4	TGTGCCAGCAGCCCCCCCAGAGGGGGGGGTGAGGGCACCGGGGAGCTGTTTTTT	CASSPPRGGGEGTGELFF
-	TRBJ2-3	TRBD2	TRBV11-1	TGTGCCAGCAGCTTAAGGCTTAGCGGGGGGGCCGGCACAGATACGCAGTATTTT	CASSLRLSGGAGTDTQYF
-	TRBJ2-5	-	TRBV4-2	TGTGCCAGCAGCCAATCTTCTAGCGCGCAAGAGACCCAGTACTTC	CASSQSSSAQETQYF
-	TRBJ2-3	-	TRBV27	TGTGCCAGCAGTTTTAAGGGGGTCGATACGCAGTATTTT	CASSFKGVDTQYF
-	TRBJ2-3	-	TRBV5-1	TGCGCCAGCAGTCGGCTAGCTAGCACAGATACGCAGTATTTT	CASSRLASTDTQYF
-	TRBJ1-5	-	TRBV2	TGTGCCAGCAGTGAAGATGGAGGGGCAGGGAATCAGCCCCAGCATTTT	CASSEDGGAGNQPQHF
-	TRBJ1-1	TRBD1	TRBV6-5	TGTGCCAGCAGTCCCGGGACAGCAGGCCAGCAAGCAGCTTTCTTT	CASSPGTAGQQAAFF
-	TRBJ2-1	TRBD2	TRBV7-8	TGTGCCAGCAGCTCAGGACTAGCGGGGGGGAACAATGAGCAGTTCTTC	CASSSGLAGGNNEQFF
-	TRBJ2-7	TRBD2	TRBV7-9	TGTGCCAGCAGCTTGGCACAACTAGCGGGGGAGTCCTACGAGCAGTACTTC	CASSLAQLAGESYEQYF
-	TRBJ1-5	-	TRBV5-1	TGCGCCAGCAGCTTTGGCGTACAGCCGAAAAATCAGCCCCAGCATTTT	CASSFGVQPKNQPQHF
-	TRBJ2-1	TRBD1	TRBV7-9	TGTTCCAGCAGCGATCGAACAGGGGCCCTTTACAATGAGCAGTTCTTC	CSSSDRTGALYNEQFF
once	TRBJ1-5	-	TRBV6-5	TGTGCCAGCAGACCGGGACAATATAGCAATCAGCCCCAGCATTTT	CASRPGQYSNQPQHF
-	TRBJ1-6	TRBD1	TRBV9	TGTGCCAGCAGCCCAGGACAGGGGTTCGGTCGCCTCCACTTT	CASSPGQGFGRLHF
once	TRBJ1-1	TRBD1	TRBV4-2	TGTGCCAGCAGCCAACCGGGACAGTTAAACACTGAAGCTTTCTTT	CASSQPGQLNTEAFF
-	TRBJ1-3	-	TRBV18	TGTGCCAGCTCACCAACAGGAACCTCACCCGGAGGAAACACCATATATTTT	CASSPTGTSPGGNTIYF